These 26 T cell receptor beta chains were sequenced from one sample in a study of T-cell memory formation after mild COVID-19. TCRdb analysed the 5' RACE reads with MiXCR anew, one entry per CDR3 protein. The sample consists of around 130,000 distinct CDR3 sequences, about a sixth of them appearing once. Material: PBMCs or a T cell subset sorted from them (not recorded which). The source of these receptors is an adult woman who had mild COVID-19 (a few samples of this study predate the infection). Cell type and time point are not known.

This clonotype has just a few counts. The gene calls are TRBV12-3 or TRBV12-4 and TRBJ2-7; 8 bases line up with TRBD1. CDR3 size: 16 residues. J was trimmed by 5 bases and V by 5 bases; bases with no gene match: 14. This chain's CDR3 is CASSGFAGQGYHEQYF. DNA for the CDR3: TGTGCCAGCAGTGGCTTCGCAGGACAGGGATATCACGAGCAGTACTTC.

There are a few counts of this clonotype. The CDR3 nucleotides read TGTGCCAGCAGCGTAGCTAACAGTCAAGAGACCCAGTACTTC. It specifies CASSVANSQETQYF. The J gene is TRBJ2-5, the V gene TRBV9; D unresolved. The CDR3 is 14 residues long. Trimming stripped 0 bases from V and 2 bases from J, with 8 bases between. From germline, CDR1 is SGDLS and CDR2 YYNGEE.

This clonotype showed up just a few times. The chain has TRBV5-6 and TRBJ1-6, with a tentative D call TRBD1 (5 bases). Germline-derived CDR1 and CDR2 are SGHDT and YYEEEE. The germline V and J ends were trimmed by 4 bases and 10 bases, with 21 bases remaining between them. The CDR3 extends over 16 amino acids. The CDR3 sequence is CASSLGVSGMGSPLHF. The CDR3 DNA is TGTGCCAGCAGCCTAGGCGTTTCAGGGATGGGGTCACCCCTCCACTTT. Together with reference TRBV5-6 and TRBJ1-6, the CDR3 gives the full variable domain: DAGVTQSPTHLIKTRGQQVTLRCSPKSGHDTVSWYQQALGQGPQFIFQYYEEEERQRGNFPDRFSGHQFPNYSSELNVNALLLGDSALYLCASSLGVSGMGSPLHFGNGTRLTVT.

This CDR3 is CASSQVGAHTEAFF. In DNA, the CDR3 is TGCGCCAGCAGCCAAGTGGGGGCCCACACTGAAGCTTTCTTT. The rearrangement joins TRBV4-1 to TRBJ1-1; possible D gene TRBD1, 6 bases. This CDR3 contains 14 residues. Trimming left V 1 base short and J 3 bases short, with 9 bases between. Germline V gives CDR1 MGHRA, CDR2 YSYEKL.

This clonotype was recorded many times. The chain recombines TRBV29-1 with TRBJ2-1; D not resolved. This CDR3 region has 11 residues. Trimming cost V 0 bases and J 9 bases, with 6 bases left between them. CDR1 and CDR2 (germline): SQVTM, ANQGSEA. The CDR3 protein is CSVEDQAEQFF. As DNA, the CDR3 is TGCAGCGTTGAAGATCAGGCTGAGCAGTTCTTC.

The chain employs TRBV12-3 or TRBV12-4 and TRBJ2-7, with D possibly TRBD2 on 6 matching bases. V was pared by 4 bases and J by 2 bases, with 12 bases between. The CDR3 runs 14 residues. The CDR3 DNA reads as TGTGCCAGCAGTTGGGACTTACTAACCTACGAGCAGTACTTC. The encoded protein is CASSWDLLTYEQYF.

This clonotype was seen at least ten times. In DNA, the CDR3 is TGCAGTGCCCAAGGGGGGGACAGGGGGTACGAGCAGTACTTC. Translated: CSAQGGDRGYEQYF. The gene calls are TRBV20-1 and TRBJ2-7; TRBD1 matches 11 bases. V trimming: 6 bases; J trimming: 4 bases; junction bases outside the gene matches: 8. This CDR3 is 14 amino acids long. Germline loops: CDR1 DFQATT, CDR2 SNEGSKA (reference sequence).

This clonotype came up a few times. The chain links TRBV27 to TRBJ2-1, with 11 bases lining up with TRBD2. The junction had 7 bases not matched to a gene; V was cut back by 2 bases and J by 4 bases. CDR1 and CDR2 from the germline V gene are MNHEY and SMNVEV (reference sequence). The CDR3 has 17 amino acids. The CDR3 nucleotides are TGTGCCAGCAGTTTAACCTCGACTAGCGGGAATTACAATGAGCAGTTCTTC. It translates to CASSLTSTSGNYNEQFF.

V and J are TRBV20-1 and TRBJ1-2, with a tentative D call TRBD1 (6 bases). The CDR3 spans 12 residues. The germline gives CDR1 DFQATT, CDR2 SNEGSKA (reference sequence). V was shortened by 6 bases and J by 2 bases, with 10 bases between the two germline ends. The CDR3 spells CSATGTNYGYTF. CDR3 nucleotides: TGCAGTGCAACCGGGACAAACTATGGCTACACCTTC.

This clonotype came up a few times. The chain has TRBV20-1 and TRBJ2-4; 8 nucleotides line up with TRBD1. V shed 0 bases and J 8 bases; nucleotides not matched to a gene: 0. Germline V gives CDR1 DFQATT, CDR2 SNEGSKA (reference sequence). This CDR3 region has 12 residues. CDR3 protein: CSAREDRDIQYF. The CDR3 DNA is TGCAGTGCTAGAGAGGACAGGGACATTCAGTACTTC.

This clonotype was detected a few times. The rearrangement links TRBV9 to TRBJ2-1; tentatively, D is TRBD1 (5 bases). Germline-derived CDR1 and CDR2 are SGDLS and YYNGEE. V shed 0 bases and J shed 2 bases, with 9 bases lying between them. The CDR3 runs to 15 residues. CDR3 residues: CASSVGGATYNEQFF. Written as DNA, the CDR3 is TGTGCCAGCAGCGTAGGTGGGGCGACCTACAATGAGCAGTTCTTC.

This clonotype was seen more than once but under ten times. The chain employs TRBV20-1 and TRBJ2-7; the match to TRBD2 covers 8 bases. The germline gives CDR1 DFQATT, CDR2 SNEGSKA (reference sequence). Losses at the gene ends were 2 bases for V and 2 bases for J; bases not matched to a gene: 5. The CDR3 has 14 amino acids. The CDR3 nucleotides are TGCAGTGCTAGAAGGCGGGAGGTAACCTACGAGCAGTACTTC. Its protein is CSARRREVTYEQYF.

The genes are TRBV7-9 and TRBJ1-5, with D unresolved. V lost 3 bases, J lost 3 bases, and 15 bases lay in between. The CDR3 consists of 16 residues. Germline CDR1 reads SEHNR; CDR2 reads FQNEAQ (reference sequence). The CDR3: CASSLSGAGDNQPQHF. DNA of the CDR3: TGTGCCAGCAGCTTGAGCGGAGCTGGGGACAATCAGCCCCAGCATTTT.

There are a few counts of this clonotype. This chain uses TRBV4-1 with TRBJ2-3; D tentatively fits TRBD1 or TRBD2 (7 bases each). Germline values: CDR1 MGHRA, CDR2 YSYEKL. V was pared by 6 bases and J by 5 bases, with 21 bases between. CDR3 length equals 16 residues. CDR3 in amino acids: CASRGGRQGGGDTQYF. The CDR3, as DNA: TGCGCCAGCAGGGGGGGGAGACAGGGAGGTGGAGATACGCAGTATTTT.

The chain recombines TRBV20-1 with TRBJ2-3; D is possibly TRBD1 or TRBD2 (5 bases each). V was cut by 4 bases and J by 6 bases, with 17 bases left in between. CDR1 and CDR2 from the germline V gene are DFQATT and SNEGSKA (reference sequence). CDR3 length equals 14 residues. In DNA, the CDR3 is TGCAGTGCTACCCCCGGGGCGAAGAGGGATACGCAGTATTTT. Translation: CSATPGAKRDTQYF.

This clonotype has just a few counts. The chain carries TRBV9 and TRBJ2-1; the match to TRBD1 covers 9 bases. There are 15 residues in the CDR3. Per germline, CDR1 SGDLS and CDR2 YYNGEE. With V trimmed by 3 bases and J by 6 bases, 7 bases remained unmatched. The CDR3 sequence is CASSAPSTGGNEQFF. For the CDR3, the DNA is TGTGCCAGCAGCGCACCATCGACAGGGGGCAATGAGCAGTTCTTC. The variable domain in full, with the rest retrieved from reference TRBV9 and TRBJ2-1, is DSGVTQTPKHLITATGQRVTLRCSPRSGDLSVYWYQQSLDQGLQFLIQYYNGEERAKGNILERFSAQQFPDLHSELNLSSLELGDSALYFCASSAPSTGGNEQFFGPGTRLTVL.

This clonotype was seen a handful of times. The gene calls are TRBV24-1 and TRBJ2-2, with 10 bases that match TRBD1. From germline, CDR1 is KGHDR and CDR2 SFDVKD. V lost 5 bases, J lost 8 bases, and 13 bases stayed unmatched. This CDR3 has 17 residues. CDR3 bases: TGTGCCACCAGTGGGACTTCGGGGGACAGGGGAGCTGGGGAGCTGTTTTTT. Protein: CATSGTSGDRGAGELFF.

This clonotype showed up just a few times. This chain uses TRBV7-8 with TRBJ2-1; 10 bases map to TRBD2. The CDR3 runs 15 residues. Unmatched junction bases numbered 9, after V lost 4 bases and J lost 9 bases. Germline CDR1 SGHVS, CDR2 FQNEAQ. For the CDR3, the DNA is TGTGCCAGCAGCTGGGGACTAGCGACCTGGGGTGAGCAGTTCTTC. Translating it yields CASSWGLATWGEQFF. The whole variable domain, remainder taken from reference TRBV7-8 and TRBJ2-1, is GAGVSQSPRYKVAKRGQDVALRCDPISGHVSLFWYQQALGQGPEFLTYFQNEAQLDKSGLPSDRFFAERPEGSVSTLKIQRTQQEDSAVYLCASSWGLATWGEQFFGPGTRLTVL.

V and J are TRBV6-5 and TRBJ1-1; no clear D. Per the germline V gene, CDR1 is MNHEY and CDR2 is SVGAGI. The CDR3 is made up of 14 amino acids. V lost 3 bases to trimming and J lost 8 bases, with 16 bases between them. The CDR3 DNA reads TGTGCCAGCAGTTATTATTCGGAGAATACCGAAGCTTTCTTT. Its protein is CASSYYSENTEAFF.

This clonotype was found a few times. This rearrangement joins TRBV4-2 to TRBJ2-2; TRBD2 might be the D (6 bases). Germline CDR1 LGHNA, CDR2 YNFKEQ. With 4 bases removed from V and 7 bases from J, the gap between germline ends came to 13 bases. This CDR3 is built from 14 residues. As DNA, the CDR3 is TGTGCCAGCAGCCTAGCGGCGGCGGGCGGGGAGCTGTTTTTT. Encoded protein: CASSLAAAGGELFF.

This sequence joins TRBV7-6 and TRBJ1-2; no definite D call. The germline V gene encodes CDR1 SGHVS and CDR2 FNYEAQ. V was trimmed by 1 base and J by 3 bases, leaving 9 bases between them. CDR3 length: 14 residues. Here the CDR3 DNA reads TGTGCCAGCAGCTTAGGCCCCGGAGACTATGGCTACACCTTC. Its translation is CASSLGPGDYGYTF.

This clonotype came up a few times. This chain links TRBV5-1 with TRBJ2-1, with D possibly being TRBD1 or TRBD2 (6 bases each). Germline V CDR1 and CDR2: SGHRS, YFSETQ. Trimming took 4 bases from V and 4 from J, leaving 15 bases between them. CDR3 length: 15 amino acids. The CDR3 nucleotides are TGCGCCAGCAGCAGCGAGGGGGGCACGTACAATGAGCAGTTCTTC. As protein: CASSSEGGTYNEQFF.

This clonotype turned up a few times. This chain links TRBV29-1 with TRBJ2-4, with TRBD2 as a possible D gene (6 bases). The V gene lost 0 bases and the J gene lost 7 bases, with 7 bases spanning the gap. The CDR3 sequence is 12 residues long. The germline CDR1 and CDR2 sequences are SQVTM and ANQGSEA. The CDR3 here is CSVEDGGNIQYF. The CDR3 coding sequence is TGCAGCGTTGAAGATGGGGGGAACATTCAGTACTTC.

This clonotype turned up a few times. This chain joins TRBV11-3 and TRBJ1-4; 7 bases match TRBD1. V lost 4 bases, J lost 7 bases, and 6 bases stayed unmatched. Looked up from germline, CDR1 is SGHNT and CDR2 is YENEEA. CDR3 size: 14 residues. DNA of the CDR3: TGTGCCAGCAGCTCGACAGGGACGGGTGAAAAACTGTTTTTT. It is translated as CASSSTGTGEKLFF. The whole variable domain, remainder taken from reference TRBV11-3 and TRBJ1-4, is EAGVVQSPRYKIIEKKQPVAFWCNPISGHNTLYWYLQNLGQGPELLIRYENEEAVDDSQLPKDRFSAERLKGVDSTLKIQPAELGDSAVYLCASSSTGTGEKLFFGSGTQLSVL.

The V and J genes are TRBV7-2 and TRBJ2-5; 7 positions agree with TRBD1. Looked up from germline, CDR1 is SGHTA and CDR2 is FQGNSA. Unmatched junction bases numbered 17, after V lost 5 bases and J lost 5 bases. CDR3 length: 17 amino acids. In DNA form, the CDR3 reads TGTGCCAGCAGCCTTTATCCGAACAGGGGATACGCGGAGACCCAGTACTTC. This encodes CASSLYPNRGYAETQYF.

The chain uses TRBV7-8 and TRBJ1-5, with D perhaps TRBD1 (6 bases). CDR1 and CDR2 from the germline V gene are SGHVS and FQNEAQ. Trimming cost V 1 base and J 6 bases, with 13 bases left between them. This CDR3 spans 15 amino acids. The CDR3: CASSLGMGGGQPQHF. Here the CDR3 DNA reads TGTGCCAGCAGCTTAGGGATGGGGGGCGGTCAGCCCCAGCATTTT.